This TCR beta chain was sequenced for a study of T cell responses to AZD1222 COVID-19 vaccine. Study observations and caveats: Donors skewed white British and female; clonal diversity was possibly underestimated. With dominance at 160-218 and 743-854, vaccine-associated CD4 TCRs spanned spike. Reports indicate that nearly half of spike-specific TCRs are directed at unmutated variant regions.

Notes on this clone: Its antigen remains unknown.

CDR3 size: 16 residues. The germline gives CDR1 MNHEY, CDR2 SMNVEV (reference sequence). Trimming took 4 bases from V and 0 from J, leaving 10 bases between them. Method: immunoSEQ multiplex PCR; TCRdb's copy keeps in-frame clones and lacks some. The sample lists about 120,000 clones, approximately 85% occurring once. The source is an adult in good health. The chain has TRBV27 and TRBJ1-6, with D hard to call. The sample in question was peripheral blood, obtained on day 0 of AZD1222 vaccination. The CDR3 DNA reads TGTGCCAGCAGTTCAGCAGGAGGCTCCTATAATTCACCCCTCCACTTT. It codes for CASSSAGGSYNSPLHF.